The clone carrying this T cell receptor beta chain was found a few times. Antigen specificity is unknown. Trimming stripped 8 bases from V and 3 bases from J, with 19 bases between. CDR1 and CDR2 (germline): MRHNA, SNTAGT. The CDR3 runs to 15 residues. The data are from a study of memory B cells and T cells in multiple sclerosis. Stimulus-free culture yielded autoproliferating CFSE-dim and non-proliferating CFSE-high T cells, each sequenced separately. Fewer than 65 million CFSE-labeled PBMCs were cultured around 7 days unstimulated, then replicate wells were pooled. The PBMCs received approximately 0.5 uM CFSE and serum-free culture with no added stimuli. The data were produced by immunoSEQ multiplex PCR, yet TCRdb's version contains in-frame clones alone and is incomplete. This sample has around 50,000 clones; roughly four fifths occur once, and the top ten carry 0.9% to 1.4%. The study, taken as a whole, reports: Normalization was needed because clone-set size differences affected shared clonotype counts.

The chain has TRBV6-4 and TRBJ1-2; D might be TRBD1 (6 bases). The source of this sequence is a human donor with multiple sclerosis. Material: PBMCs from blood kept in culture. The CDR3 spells CASRKERGADYGYTF. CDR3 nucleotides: TGTGCCAGCCGAAAAGAGAGGGGGGCAGACTATGGCTACACCTTC.